The 4 T cell receptor beta chains presented below share a single source sample, sequenced in a study of graft-versus-host responses after intestinal transplantation. Here immunoSEQ multiplex PCR was the method, and the copy in TCRdb shows in-frame clones only, minus some. Of under 130,000 clones in the sample, roughly 93% were seen once. The antigens these receptors bind are not known. Sequences were derived from unstimulated CD8+ T cells sorted from spleen or lymph node cells, sampled before intestinal transplant. Source of these receptors: a human donor who received an intestinal transplant.

The chain joins TRBV4-2 to TRBJ2-3; 7 positions agree with TRBD2. The germline V gene has CDR1 LGHNA and CDR2 YNFKEQ. Trimming at V came to 1 base and at J to 0 bases, leaving 10 bases not matched to a gene. The CDR3 contains 18 residues. The CDR3 nucleotides read TGTGCCAGCAGCCAAGCCCCTCGGGACTATGCTAGCACAGATACGCAGTATTTT. Its translation is CASSQAPRDYASTDTQYF.

The V call is TRBV9, the J call TRBJ2-7; 8 bases line up with TRBD1. The CDR3 covers 15 residues. V lost 4 bases to trimming and J lost 4 bases; unmatched junction nucleotides: 10. Looked up from germline, CDR1 is SGDLS and CDR2 is YYNGEE. CDR3 DNA sequence: TGTGCCAGCAGCCCGTATGGACAGGGAATATACGAGCAGTACTTC. It yields the protein CASSPYGQGIYEQYF.

This clone was recorded once. The V call is TRBV9, the J call TRBJ2-2; D ambiguous. The germline V gene encodes CDR1 SGDLS and CDR2 YYNGEE. There are 17 residues in the CDR3. Trimming left V 3 bases short and J 0 bases short, with 15 bases between. CDR3 coding DNA: TGTGCCAGCAGCGCCCGATGGACGGATCCGAACACCGGGGAGCTGTTTTTT. Its protein is CASSARWTDPNTGELFF.

This CDR3 reads CASSLAGQDHYGYTF. CDR3 nucleotides: TGTGCCAGCAGCTTGGCCGGGCAGGACCACTATGGCTACACCTTC. The rearrangement joins TRBV5-6 to TRBJ1-2; D is uncertain. The CDR3 runs 15 residues. Germline lookup yields CDR1 SGHDT and CDR2 YYEEEE. V lost 0 bases to trimming and J lost 3 bases, with 12 bases between them.